A single sample is the source of the 20 T cell receptor beta chains below, sequenced in a study of CD8+ T cells in alopecia areata. Once RNA had been extracted, it was reverse transcribed into cDNA to act as the sequencing template. Sequencing used immunoSEQ multiplex PCR; TCRdb keeps in-frame clones, though not all of them. The table lists about 42,000 clones, approximately 92% of them singletons. Treatment indicated: oral pan-JAK inhibitor, 5-10 mg twice daily. The input for sequencing was CD8+ T cells sorted from blood, taken at week 24, from a patient treated with tofacitinib. These receptors came from a human donor with alopecia areata.

The rearrangement links TRBV6-9 to TRBJ1-1; D is unresolved. With 6 bases removed from V and 2 bases from J, the gap between germline ends came to 13 bases. This CDR3 has 14 residues. Germline V CDR1 and CDR2: MNHGY, SVAAGI. The CDR3, as DNA: TGTGCCAGCAGAAGCGGATCTTTTAACACTGAAGCTTTCTTT. It specifies CASRSGSFNTEAFF.

The V call is TRBV27, the J call TRBJ2-7; 9 bases line up with TRBD2. Germline V gives CDR1 MNHEY, CDR2 SMNVEV (reference sequence). The CDR3 has 15 amino acids. J was trimmed by 0 bases and V by 4 bases; bases with no gene match: 4. The CDR3 nucleotides are TGTGCCAGCAGTTCCCAAGCGGGGGGCTCCTACGAGCAGTACTTC. This translates into CASSSQAGGSYEQYF.

The rearrangement joins TRBV7-9 to TRBJ2-3, with 10 bases lining up with TRBD1. Trimming cost V 5 bases and J 5 bases; bases outside gene matches: 7. The CDR3 sequence is 15 residues long. Germline-derived CDR1 and CDR2 are SEHNR and FQNEAQ (reference sequence). This CDR3 is CASSTKTGGGDTQYF. In DNA, the CDR3 is TGTGCCAGCAGCACGAAGACAGGGGGCGGAGATACGCAGTATTTT.

This clone was detected only once. The chain carries TRBV13 and TRBJ2-2; D may be TRBD1 (5 bases). This CDR3 spans 13 amino acids. The ends were cut back, 5 bases at V and 6 bases at J, with 10 bases in the middle. Germline values: CDR1 PRHDT, CDR2 FYEKMQ (reference sequence). The CDR3 sequence is CASSRTGAGELFF. Written as DNA, the CDR3 is TGTGCCAGCAGCCGCACAGGAGCCGGGGAGCTGTTTTTT.

The V gene is TRBV7-3, the J gene TRBJ2-5, with 9 bases lining up with TRBD1. Germline CDR1 SGHTA, CDR2 FQGTGA. CDR3 length equals 15 residues. V shed 1 base, J shed 4 bases, and the junction held 4 bases outside the gene matches. The CDR3 nucleotides read TGTGCCAGCAGCTTAAGTCCGACAGGGGGAGAGACCCAGTACTTC. Residues: CASSLSPTGGETQYF.

The chain carries TRBV29-1 and TRBJ2-2; 8 bases line up with TRBD2. The J segment lost 4 bases and the V segment lost 0 bases, leaving 4 bases of the junction unmatched. Germline CDR1 is SQVTM and CDR2 is ANQGSEA. The CDR3 consists of 15 residues. The CDR3 DNA sequence: TGCAGCGTTGAAGATCTAGCGGGCTCCACCGGGGAGCTGTTTTTT. As protein: CSVEDLAGSTGELFF.

This clone was seen more than once but under ten times. CDR3 bases: TGTGCCATCAGTGAGTCCCGGGGGAGAAACAATGAGCAGTTCTTC. This gives the protein CAISESRGRNNEQFF. The V call is TRBV10-3, the J call TRBJ2-1; D is perhaps TRBD2 (6 bases). The CDR3 length is 15 residues. V lost 0 bases, J lost 5 bases, and 11 bases lay in between. Germline V lookup: CDR1 ENHRY, CDR2 SYGVKD.

The chain is built from TRBV5-5 and TRBJ1-1; 8 bases align to TRBD1. Germline V gene data show CDR1 as SGHKS and CDR2 as YYEKEE (reference sequence). V dropped 1 base and J dropped 5; count of bases not matched to a gene: 1. The CDR3 sequence is 13 residues long. This CDR3 is CASSLWDRTEAFF. CDR3 coding DNA: TGTGCCAGCAGCTTGTGGGACAGGACTGAAGCTTTCTTT.

The chain couples TRBV28 to TRBJ2-5; TRBD1 matches at 8 bases. This CDR3 has 16 amino acids. Losses at the gene ends were 3 bases for V and 5 bases for J; bases not matched to a gene: 11. The germline V gene encodes CDR1 MDHEN and CDR2 SYDVKM. The CDR3 nucleotides read TGTGCCAGCAGTTTTCCTCCGGACAGGGTCGAGGAGACCCAGTACTTC. This translates into CASSFPPDRVEETQYF.

This chain joins TRBV5-4 and TRBJ2-2; a possible D gene is TRBD2 (5 bases). Germline V gene sequence: CDR1 SGHNT, CDR2 YYREEE (reference sequence). There are 14 residues in the CDR3. Trimming took 4 bases from V and 6 from J, leaving 13 bases between them. CDR3 protein: CASSPNRRSGELFF. The CDR3 nucleotides are TGTGCCAGCAGCCCGAACCGGAGGTCCGGGGAGCTGTTTTTT.

The rearrangement joins TRBV27 to TRBJ2-2, with D unclear. Trimming left V 5 bases short and J 5 bases short, with 6 bases between. Germline assignment: CDR1 MNHEY and CDR2 SMNVEV (reference sequence). This CDR3 is built from 12 residues. The CDR3: CASSPLTGELFF. The CDR3 coding sequence is TGTGCCAGCAGTCCGCTTACCGGGGAGCTGTTTTTT.

The chain couples TRBV27 to TRBJ1-6; D call uncertain. From germline, CDR1 is MNHEY and CDR2 SMNVEV (reference sequence). This CDR3 spans 14 amino acids. V lost 2 bases to trimming and J lost 6 bases, with 8 bases between them. CDR3 DNA sequence: TGTGCCAGCAGTTTAAGACTGGGTAATTCACCCCTCCACTTT. Amino acids: CASSLRLGNSPLHF.

The rearrangement uses TRBV18 and TRBJ2-3; TRBD2 agrees at 11 bases. J gave up 1 base and V 5 bases, and 2 bases lay outside the gene matches. Germline V gene data show CDR1 as KGHSH and CDR2 as LQKENI. The length of the CDR3 is 15 residues. The CDR3 spells CASSTLAGGTDTQYF. The CDR3 nucleotides are TGTGCCAGCTCAACACTAGCGGGGGGCACAGATACGCAGTATTTT.

The chain uses TRBV29-1 and TRBJ2-7; the D is unclear. The CDR3 covers 11 residues. CDR1 is SQVTM and CDR2 is ANQGSEA in the germline V gene. Trimming removed 7 bases at V and 3 bases at J, with 10 bases between. CDR3 coding DNA: TGCAGCGCGTTCGTTGACTACGAGCAGTACTTC. It specifies CSAFVDYEQYF.

This chain joins TRBV6-4 and TRBJ2-2; 7 bases fit TRBD1. This CDR3 is built from 15 residues. J lost 3 bases, V lost 5 bases, and 6 bases had no gene match. The germline gives CDR1 MRHNA, CDR2 SNTAGT. Written as DNA, the CDR3 is TGTGCCAGCAGTCCCAGGGGGACAGACACCGGGGAGCTGTTTTTT. Its translation: CASSPRGTDTGELFF.

V and J are TRBV4-1 and TRBJ2-3, with 8 bases matching TRBD2. Germline values: CDR1 MGHRA, CDR2 YSYEKL. The CDR3 loop spans 16 amino acids. J was trimmed by 3 bases and V by 3 bases; bases with no gene match: 8. The CDR3 protein is CASSHAPGLATDTQYF. DNA of the CDR3: TGCGCCAGCAGCCATGCCCCAGGACTAGCAACAGATACGCAGTATTTT.

The rearrangement links TRBV13 to TRBJ2-2; 8 bases map to TRBD1. Germline CDR1 reads PRHDT; CDR2 reads FYEKMQ (reference sequence). Unmatched junction bases numbered 2, after V lost 4 bases and J lost 1 base. The CDR3 is 15 residues long. The CDR3 nucleotides read TGTGCCAGCAGCTCCGGGACAGGGAACACCGGGGAGCTGTTTTTT. This sequence encodes CASSSGTGNTGELFF.

The gene calls are TRBV7-9 and TRBJ2-5; no reliable D call. The CDR3 length is 14 residues. Germline V lookup: CDR1 SEHNR, CDR2 FQNEAQ (reference sequence). Trimming took 2 bases from V and 4 from J, leaving 11 bases between them. The CDR3 sequence: CASSLQEWGETQYF. The CDR3 DNA follows: TGTGCCAGCAGCTTACAGGAGTGGGGAGAGACCCAGTACTTC.

The gene calls are TRBV6-6 and TRBJ1-2, with D unresolved. The CDR3 is 13 residues long. V lost 0 bases, J lost 4 bases, and 6 bases lay in between. The germline CDR1 and CDR2 sequences are MNHNY and SVGAGI (reference sequence). CDR3 nucleotide sequence: TGTGCCAGCAGTTACTCGGCAGGCTATGGCTACACCTTC. Amino acid sequence: CASSYSAGYGYTF.

J is TRBJ2-1 and V is TRBV6-6, with D possibly matching TRBD1 (6 bases). V was cut by 7 bases and J by 9 bases, with 13 bases left in between. CDR3 length equals 12 residues. Germline V gives CDR1 MNHNY, CDR2 SVGAGI (reference sequence). For the CDR3, the DNA is TGTGCCAGCAATGAGGGGGATGCTGAGCAGTTCTTC. This sequence encodes CASNEGDAEQFF.